A selection of T cell receptor beta chains follows, all from one sample in a study of shared clonotypes between healthy human individuals. Clones were read by immunoSEQ multiplex PCR, and TCRdb kept only the in-frame ones, dropping some. This table has under 2.5 million clones, approximately 90% appearing once. Specimen: naive CD4+ T cells from PBMCs. The origin of the receptors is a man aged 18 to 35 in good health. Some clones in this sample may be carry-over from other donors' samples. Both conserved end residues are trimmed from each CDR3. Fields, in order: CDR3 protein, clone size, V gene. Size tells how often a clone was seen (once, few, many) or the class of an expanded clone, and some rows leave it out.

CDR3: ASSGTPQADSGVQY
size: -
V: TRBV28

CDR3: ASGDRSSYNEQF
size: -
V: TRBV10-2

CDR3: AWSEPRQGSLKAF
size: -
V: TRBV30

CDR3: ASSLVGSGTEQF
size: -
V: TRBV5-1

CDR3: ASSWGGIRPDTQY
size: -
V: TRBV6-1

CDR3: ASSAGRGRLAYEQY
size: -
V: TRBV9

CDR3: ASSYLTSGSTDTQY
size: once
V: TRBV5-4

CDR3: AWRCWDRAKSYNEQF
size: -
V: TRBV30

CDR3: ASSLPVSGRGTDTQY
size: -
V: TRBV5-1

CDR3: ASSLETLASEQF
size: once
V: TRBV7-7

CDR3: ASSEAGSSGANVLT
size: once
V: TRBV6-1

CDR3: ASGLEEGQPQH
size: few
V: TRBV12-5

CDR3: ASSYPRQGVETQY
size: once
V: TRBV6-6

CDR3: ASSNTVWGRQPQH
size: -
V: TRBV18

CDR3: AWSVGNSGNTIY
size: -
V: TRBV30

CDR3: ASSKSSGRAVDEQF
size: -
V: TRBV7-6

CDR3: ASSLSGEETQY
size: -
V: TRBV7-9

CDR3: ASSSGLYGDARNTIY
size: -
V: TRBV28

CDR3: ASSHSTGGKGTQY
size: -
V: TRBV28

CDR3: ASSVDIGTEAF
size: -
V: TRBV9

CDR3: ASSQDGLAGGETQY
size: -
V: TRBV4-1

CDR3: ASSQVRGFGTDTQY
size: -
V: TRBV4-1

CDR3: ASSPVKQGFLSTEAF
size: -
V: TRBV18

CDR3: AISESNQGVANEQF
size: -
V: TRBV10-3

CDR3: ASSLGQLPYNEQF
size: -
V: TRBV5-1

CDR3: TSSRGLAYDNEQF
size: -
V: TRBV1

CDR3: ASSLTSGGTIQY
size: -
V: TRBV5-1

CDR3: ASSWTGPGLPTTGELF
size: -
V: TRBV7-2

CDR3: ASSLEDRGGNQPQH
size: -
V: TRBV7-2

CDR3: ASSSERNNEQF
size: -
V: TRBV7-2